Listed here are 9 T cell receptor beta chains from one sample, sequenced in a study of radiation and T cells in renal cell carcinoma. Treatment: treatment-naive control, cytoreductive nephrectomy. Profiled with immunoSEQ multiplex PCR; TCRdb holds only in-frame clones, not every one. The sample lists about 7,900 clones, roughly 61% seen once, with 35% to 50% in the top ten. Specimen: tumor tissue, collected from a patient whose treatment was nephrectomy without radiotherapy. Every receptor here comes from a woman aged 65 to 85 with renal cell carcinoma.

The J gene is TRBJ1-2, the V gene TRBV19; TRBD1 matches 8 bases. The V gene's germline CDR1 is LNHDA and CDR2 SQIVND (reference sequence). V shed 9 bases and J 7 bases; nucleotides not matched to a gene: 7. This CDR3 has 12 amino acids. Written as DNA, the CDR3 is TGTGCCAGCCGCAGGGGGCGGGGTGGCTACACCTTC. Protein product: CASRRGRGGYTF.

The genes are TRBV7-2 and TRBJ1-1; 7 positions agree with TRBD1. The CDR3 sequence is 14 residues long. V gave up 8 bases and J gave up 0 bases; unmatched junction bases: 6. CDR1 and CDR2 (germline): SGHTA, FQGNSA. This chain's CDR3 is CASRQGPMNTEAFF. CDR3 sequence (DNA): TGTGCCAGCCGACAGGGACCCATGAACACTGAAGCTTTCTTT.

The CDR3 DNA follows: TGTGCCAGCAGCAGCGGGATGAACACTGAAGCTTTCTTT. It specifies CASSSGMNTEAFF. The chain joins TRBV7-6 to TRBJ1-1, with D unclear. Trimming left V 5 bases short and J 0 bases short, with 7 bases between. Germline loops: CDR1 SGHVS, CDR2 FNYEAQ. This CDR3 region has 13 residues.

The CDR3 DNA is TGCGCCAGCAGTGAGAGAGCCGCGAGCAATCAGCCCCAGCATTTT. It yields the protein CASSERAASNQPQHF. The rearrangement joins TRBV10-2 to TRBJ1-5; no definite D call. Trimming shortened V by 2 bases and J by 1 base, and 9 bases separated the two germline ends. This CDR3 region has 15 residues. Germline assignment: CDR1 WSHSY and CDR2 SAAADI.

The chain couples TRBV5-1 to TRBJ1-5; no firm D call. This CDR3 region has 15 residues. Germline V gene lookup returns CDR1 SGHRS and CDR2 YFSETQ. Trimming cost V 4 bases and J 0 bases, with 11 bases left between them. CDR3 nucleotide sequence: TGCGCCAGCAGCCCGGGAAATATTAGCAATCAGCCCCAGCATTTT. Protein: CASSPGNISNQPQHF.

The rearrangement joins TRBV27 to TRBJ2-3; 8 bases map to TRBD2. The length of the CDR3 is 13 residues. V lost 6 bases to trimming and J lost 1 base; unmatched junction nucleotides: 0. CDR1 and CDR2 from the germline V gene are MNHEY and SMNVEV (reference sequence). CDR3 amino acids: CASRLAGTDTQYF. CDR3 coding DNA: TGTGCCAGCAGACTAGCGGGCACAGATACGCAGTATTTT.

The CDR3 loop reads CASRDRGRDTIYF. The CDR3 DNA reads as TGTGCCAGTCGGGACAGGGGGAGAGACACCATATATTTT. This rearrangement joins TRBV6-1 to TRBJ1-3, with 11 positions matching TRBD1. The CDR3 consists of 13 residues. Germline CDR1 MNHNS, CDR2 SASEGT. V lost 9 bases and J lost 8; bases outside the gene matches: 6.

V and J are TRBV30 and TRBJ1-2, with D tentatively TRBD1 (5 bases). This CDR3 contains 13 residues. V was trimmed by 2 bases and J by 7 bases, leaving 14 bases between them. CDR1 and CDR2 (germline): GTSNPN, SVGIG (reference sequence). CDR3 residues: CAWSTQPGSGYTF. CDR3 coding DNA: TGTGCCTGGAGTACACAACCAGGGTCTGGCTACACCTTC.

CDR3 sequence: CATFLTPRTEAFF. The CDR3 DNA reads TGTGCCACCTTTTTGACCCCGAGGACTGAAGCTTTCTTT. The chain carries TRBV6-5 and TRBJ1-1; no definite D call. The CDR3 extends over 13 amino acids. Per germline, CDR1 MNHEY and CDR2 SVGAGI. The V end was cut by 10 bases, the J end by 5 bases, with 17 bases between.